A few counts support the clone carrying this TCR beta chain. What it binds is unknown. This entry is derived from a study of identical twins. Study results and caveats: Cord blood beta clonotypes present at high abundance carried fewer insertions; no such pattern appeared in memory repertoires.

This CDR3 region has 14 residues. V dropped 2 bases and J dropped 4 bases, with 9 bases sitting between them. Germline V gene sequence: CDR1 SNHLY, CDR2 FYNNEI. TCRdb called the 5' RACE reads again in MiXCR, with one record for every CDR3 protein. Counted here are approximately 230,000 distinct CDR3 sequences, over 5.5% occurring once; the ten biggest clones make up about 15%. The sample also formed part of further work on T cells expressing NK-cell markers. That work adds: Sequencing of TCR beta repertoires drew on sorted CD3+CD56+NKG2C+, CD3+CD56+NKG2C- and CD3+CD56-NKG2C+ T cells.

The sequencing sample was made of CD8+ T cells sorted from blood. This chain uses TRBV2 with TRBJ1-5, with no clear D. The sequence was collected from a woman between 18 and 30 years old in good health. CDR3 coding DNA: TGTGCCAGCAGTGAAACGGGATCAAATCAGCCCCAGCATTTT. Amino acid sequence: CASSETGSNQPQHF.